The 17 T cell receptor beta chains in this list originate from one sample, sequenced in a study of T cell responses to AZD1222 COVID-19 vaccine. Some clones are missing from TCRdb's copy, which holds only in-frame ones; the method was immunoSEQ multiplex PCR. The sample carries 85,000 to 130,000 clones, approximately 91% recorded once. The sample here was peripheral blood, taken on day 0 of AZD1222 vaccination. The source of these receptors is an adult in good health.

The V gene is TRBV27, the J gene TRBJ1-2; TRBD1 aligns across 7 bases. Germline loops: CDR1 MNHEY, CDR2 SMNVEV (reference sequence). This CDR3 spans 16 amino acids. The junction had 14 bases not matched to a gene; V was cut back by 5 bases and J by 5 bases. The CDR3 spells CASSPLPTGSPYGYTF. CDR3 nucleotide sequence: TGTGCCAGCAGTCCACTCCCGACAGGGTCCCCTTATGGCTACACCTTC.

This clone occurred once. This chain uses TRBV6-4 with TRBJ2-1; 7 bases are shared with TRBD2. The ends lost 5 bases at V and 2 bases at J; junction bases unmatched: 12. Germline loops: CDR1 MRHNA, CDR2 SNTAGT. The CDR3 is made up of 17 amino acids. The CDR3 region is CASSTSFGGGAYNEQFF. The CDR3 DNA reads as TGTGCCAGCAGTACGTCATTCGGTGGGGGGGCCTACAATGAGCAGTTCTTC.

Only a few counts were recorded for this clone. The genes are TRBV2 and TRBJ2-1; D remains unclear. The CDR3 has 12 residues. Germline loops: CDR1 SNHLY, CDR2 FYNNEI. V was clipped by 5 bases and J by 16 bases, with 18 bases between them. CDR3: CASSYTAFMGFF. The CDR3 DNA reads as TGTGCCAGCAGTTATACTGCTTTCATGGGCTTCTTC.

This clone turned up a few times. The V gene is TRBV2, the J gene TRBJ1-2, with D uncertain. Deletions cut 4 bases from V and 0 bases from J, with 12 bases between. Germline assignment: CDR1 SNHLY and CDR2 FYNNEI. The CDR3 totals 15 residues. In nucleotides, the CDR3 is TGTGCCAGCAGTGTAGTCCCAGACACTAACTATGGCTACACCTTC. Encoded protein: CASSVVPDTNYGYTF. Combining the CDR3 with reference TRBV2 and TRBJ1-2 gives the whole variable domain EPEVTQTPSHQVTQMGQEVILRCVPISNHLYFYWYRQILGQKVEFLVSFYNNEISEKSEIFDDQFSVERPDGSNFTLKIRSTKLEDSAMYFCASSVVPDTNYGYTFGSGTRLTVV.

The rearrangement links TRBV4-1 to TRBJ2-7; D call uncertain. Per germline, CDR1 MGHRA and CDR2 YSYEKL. This CDR3 has 14 residues. Trimming shortened V by 2 bases and J by 5 bases, and 13 bases separated the two germline ends. For the CDR3, the DNA is TGCGCCAGCAGCCAACGAGCTACCCCCCACGAGCAGTACTTC. Translating it yields CASSQRATPHEQYF.

Only one count was recorded for this clone. This chain uses TRBV24-1 with TRBJ1-5; no reliable D call. The germline CDR1 and CDR2 sequences are KGHDR and SFDVKD. Trimming removed 7 bases at V and 3 bases at J, with 21 bases between. This CDR3 has 17 residues. CDR3 sequence (DNA): TGTGCCACCAGGGGCACGGAGGTCCACCCCATCAATCAGCCCCAGCATTTT. It encodes CATRGTEVHPINQPQHF.

The chain couples TRBV5-1 to TRBJ1-6; D unresolved. Germline V gives CDR1 SGHRS, CDR2 YFSETQ. The CDR3 is 16 amino acids. V was clipped by 4 bases and J by 6 bases, with 17 bases between them. CDR3 in DNA: TGCGCCAGCAGCAAAGGATCGATTCCGAGTAATTCACCCCTCCACTTT. Its protein product is CASSKGSIPSNSPLHF.

The chain recombines TRBV6-1 with TRBJ2-3; 8 nucleotides align to TRBD1. Per germline, CDR1 MNHNS and CDR2 SASEGT. The CDR3 totals 16 residues. With 2 bases clipped from V and 4 bases from J, the junction kept 8 bases outside the gene matches. The CDR3: CASSEYGTGDSDTQYF. CDR3 nucleotide sequence: TGTGCCAGCAGTGAATATGGGACAGGCGACTCAGATACGCAGTATTTT.

The rearrangement joins TRBV4-1 to TRBJ1-4; 9 bases line up with TRBD1. The length of the CDR3 is 16 residues. Trimming cost V 2 bases and J 8 bases; bases outside gene matches: 9. Germline V CDR1 and CDR2: MGHRA, YSYEKL. The chain's CDR3 is CASSQTLGQGPEKLFF. CDR3 coding DNA: TGCGCCAGCAGCCAAACGCTAGGACAGGGGCCCGAAAAACTGTTTTTT.

This clone was recorded once. The rearrangement links TRBV7-6 to TRBJ1-3; unclear D gene. The CDR3 runs to 14 residues. Germline V lookup: CDR1 SGHVS, CDR2 FNYEAQ. V lost 4 bases to trimming and J lost 4 bases, with 11 bases between them. The CDR3 coding sequence is TGTGCCAGCAGCTCCGGGTCTGGAGGAAACACCATATATTTT. This gives the protein CASSSGSGGNTIYF.

This sequence joins TRBV20-1 and TRBJ2-1; D perhaps matches TRBD1 (6 bases). The CDR3 is made up of 14 amino acids. V lost 3 bases and J lost 3, with 12 bases in between. CDR1 is DFQATT, CDR2 SNEGSKA, per germline (reference sequence). The CDR3 coding sequence is TGCAGTGCTAGTGATGGACAGAGCTACAATGAGCAGTTCTTC. The encoded protein is CSASDGQSYNEQFF.

The V call is TRBV24-1, the J call TRBJ1-2; tentatively, D is TRBD1 (6 bases). CDR3 length: 14 amino acids. V shed 3 bases and J shed 2 bases, with 9 bases lying between them. Germline loops: CDR1 KGHDR, CDR2 SFDVKD. This chain's CDR3 is CATSDTGKNYGYTF. For the CDR3, the DNA is TGTGCCACCAGTGATACAGGGAAGAACTATGGCTACACCTTC.

The chain is built from TRBV11-2 and TRBJ1-2, with D perhaps TRBD1 (6 bases). Germline CDR1 reads SGHAT; CDR2 reads FQNNGV. V lost 4 bases and J 2 bases, leaving 14 bases between the germline ends. CDR3 length: 15 amino acids. CDR3 DNA: TGTGCCAGCAGCTCCTCGAGGGGGGGCAACTATGGCTACACCTTC. Protein product: CASSSSRGGNYGYTF.

The rearrangement uses TRBV18 and TRBJ1-4, with D hard to call. The germline V gene has CDR1 KGHSH and CDR2 LQKENI. Trimming shortened V by 5 bases and J by 7 bases, and 17 bases separated the two germline ends. This CDR3 comprises 15 residues. CDR3 nucleotides: TGTGCCAGCTCAAGACGGACGGAACTAGGTGAAAAACTGTTTTTT. Translated: CASSRRTELGEKLFF.

V is TRBV24-1 and J is TRBJ2-5; 11 positions agree with TRBD1. The CDR3 consists of 16 residues. The V gene's germline CDR1 is KGHDR and CDR2 SFDVKD. Losses at the gene ends were 4 bases for V and 0 bases for J; bases not matched to a gene: 3. In DNA, the CDR3 is TGTGCCACCAGTGACCGGGACAGGGGGTACCAAGAGACCCAGTACTTC. It encodes CATSDRDRGYQETQYF.

This chain connects TRBV6-5 to TRBJ1-3; perhaps TRBD1 as D (5 bases). The V and J ends lost 2 bases and 0 bases respectively, with 8 bases between them. The CDR3 length is 15 residues. The germline V gene encodes CDR1 MNHEY and CDR2 SVGAGI. The CDR3 loop reads CASSYATASGNTIYF. CDR3 bases: TGTGCCAGCAGTTACGCGACAGCCTCTGGAAACACCATATATTTT.

The CDR3 coding sequence is TGTGCCAGCAGCTTACGGGGGCCCGTGACAGGGGTCGGCACTGAAGCTTTCTTT. Residues: CASSLRGPVTGVGTEAFF. The V gene is TRBV7-8, the J gene TRBJ1-1; 8 bases align to TRBD1. The length of the CDR3 is 18 residues. Germline CDR1 is SGHVS and CDR2 is FQNEAQ. The junction had 15 bases not matched to a gene; V was cut back by 2 bases and J by 4 bases.